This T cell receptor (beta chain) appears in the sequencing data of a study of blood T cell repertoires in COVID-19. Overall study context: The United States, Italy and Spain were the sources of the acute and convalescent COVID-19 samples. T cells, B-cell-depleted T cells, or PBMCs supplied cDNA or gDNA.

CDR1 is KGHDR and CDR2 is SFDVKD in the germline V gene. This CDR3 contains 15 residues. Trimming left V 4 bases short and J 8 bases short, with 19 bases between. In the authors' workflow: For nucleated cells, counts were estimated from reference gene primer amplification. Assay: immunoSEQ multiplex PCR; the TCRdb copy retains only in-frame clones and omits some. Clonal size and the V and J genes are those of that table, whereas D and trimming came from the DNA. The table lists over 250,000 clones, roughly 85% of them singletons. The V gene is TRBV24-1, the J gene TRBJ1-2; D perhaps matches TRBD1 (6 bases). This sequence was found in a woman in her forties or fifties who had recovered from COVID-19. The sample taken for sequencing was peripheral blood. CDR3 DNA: TGTGCCACCAGTGAATCCGGGACACGCAATTGGGGCTACACCTTC. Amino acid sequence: CATSESGTRNWGYTF.